This T cell receptor beta chain was sequenced in a study of T cells in localized non-small cell lung cancer. Libraries were prepared by immunoSEQ multiplex PCR; TCRdb keeps only in-frame clonotypes and omits some of them. The sample holds about 92,000 clones, approximately 90% seen once. Trimming cost V 6 bases and J 5 bases, with 20 bases left between them. Germline lookup yields CDR1 MNHNY and CDR2 SVGAGI (reference sequence). This CDR3 comprises 15 residues. This chain uses TRBV6-6 with TRBJ2-7; TRBD1 might be the D (6 bases). This specimen was PBMCs, taken before any cancer treatment. The TCR sequence derives from a woman aged 40-70 years with stage II squamous cell lung carcinoma. CDR3 coding DNA: TGTGCCAGCAGAAAACGGGACACGGGGATCGACGAGCAGTACTTC. Encoded protein: CASRKRDTGIDEQYF.